This is a list of T cell receptor beta chains from one sample in a study of OX40 agonist ivuxolimab in advanced cancers. Libraries were prepared by immunoSEQ multiplex PCR; TCRdb keeps only in-frame clonotypes and omits some of them. The sample has about 9,700 clones, about three quarters seen once. The material was CD4+ or CD8+ T cells sorted from blood, obtained in a trial of the OX40 agonist ivuxolimab. These receptors originate from an adult with an advanced solid tumor such as melanoma, head and neck, liver or kidney cancer. CDR3s include the opening cysteine and the closing phenylalanine or tryptophan. Fields, in order: J gene, V gene, CDR3 protein.

TRBJ2-3 TRBV7-9 CASRSGLAGVADTQYF
TRBJ2-3 TRBV6-4 CASSDSERETDTQYF
TRBJ2-1 TRBV7-8 CASSLAGGSPRDTSYNEQFF
TRBJ2-4 TRBV28 CASSLVGGSKNIQYF
TRBJ2-3 TRBV5-1 CASSLYGRVEGTDTQYF
TRBJ2-5 TRBV4-1 CASSQERPQGQETQYF
TRBJ1-4 TRBV19 CASTNAGDEKLFF
TRBJ2-1 TRBV6-5 CASSYSIAGGLDEQFF
TRBJ1-2 TRBV27 CASSPHRTNYGYTF
TRBJ2-1 TRBV5-1 CASSFADKGLENEQFF
TRBJ2-2 TRBV6-4 CASSDSRGGNTGELFF
TRBJ2-2 TRBV7-9 CASSLAGPIGELFF
TRBJ2-1 TRBV6-1 CASSDEASGANEQFF
TRBJ1-1 TRBV6-1 CASSGTWGSGDTEAFF
TRBJ2-1 TRBV7-3 CASSLMGNNEQFF
TRBJ2-7 TRBV4-1 CASSRLAGTYEQYF
TRBJ2-7 TRBV28 CASSSPPGTGNEQYF
TRBJ2-3 TRBV9 CASSATQLAGSTNTQYF
TRBJ1-4 TRBV5-1 CASTVQGEGDEKLFF
TRBJ2-3 TRBV7-2 CASSFRASLDTQYF
TRBJ1-3 TRBV28 CASSFRDRGPSSGNTIYF
TRBJ2-1 TRBV5-1 CASSLVATRLAGGPWANEQFF
TRBJ1-2 TRBV28 CASSFGGTLSGYTF
TRBJ2-3 TRBV9 CASSRYLGAGVADTQYF
TRBJ1-5 TRBV5-1 CASSLGIGQPQHF
TRBJ1-1 TRBV14 CASSQFLTLTEAFF
TRBJ1-5 TRBV6-1 CASPGAGGSPQHF
TRBJ1-4 TRBV27 CASHPLSGGAHEKLFF
TRBJ2-6 TRBV7-3 CASSLDSSGANVLTF
TRBJ1-1 TRBV29-1 CSVEMNTEAFF
TRBJ2-6 TRBV6-5 CASRGSSGANVLTF